This entry lists 29 T cell receptor beta chains sequenced from one sample in a study of PD-L1 blockade in urothelial cancer. Sequencing used immunoSEQ multiplex PCR; TCRdb keeps in-frame clones, though not all of them. This sample has 85,000 to 90,000 clones, with approximately 91% found just once. This material consisted of PBMCs, taken around atezolizumab (anti-PD-L1) treatment. All receptors derive from a man in his fifties or sixties with urothelial cancer.

This sequence joins TRBV7-9 and TRBJ1-1; D unclear. CDR1 SEHNR and CDR2 FQNEAQ come from the germline V gene (reference sequence). This CDR3 has 13 amino acids. The V end lost 3 bases, the J end lost 1 base, and 6 bases lay between the germline ends. Here the CDR3 DNA reads TGTGCCAGCAGCTTTCTACCGAACACTGAAGCTTTCTTT. As protein: CASSFLPNTEAFF.

The V gene is TRBV28, the J gene TRBJ2-5, with 9 bases fitting TRBD1. The CDR3 sequence is 14 residues long. The V segment lost 4 bases and the J segment 4 bases; nucleotides outside the gene matches: 4. CDR1 MDHEN and CDR2 SYDVKM come from the germline V gene. Written as DNA, the CDR3 is TGTGCCAGCAGTTCCTCACAGGGGGCAGAGACCCAGTACTTC. The encoded protein is CASSSSQGAETQYF. The whole variable domain, remainder taken from reference TRBV28 and TRBJ2-5, is DVKVTQSSRYLVKRTGEKVFLECVQDMDHENMFWYRQDPGLGLRLIYFSYDVKMKEKGDIPEGYSVSREKKERFSLILESASTNQTSMYLCASSSSQGAETQYFGPGTRLLVL.

This clone was counted only a few times. V gene TRBV6-6 combines with J gene TRBJ1-5, with D unclear. Trimming shortened V by 0 bases and J by 0 bases, and 9 bases separated the two germline ends. Germline values: CDR1 MNHNY, CDR2 SVGAGI (reference sequence). CDR3 size: 16 residues. CDR3 amino acids: CASSYSRGGSNQPQHF. CDR3 DNA: TGTGCCAGCAGTTACTCGCGGGGAGGTAGCAATCAGCCCCAGCATTTT.

This chain uses TRBV5-4 with TRBJ2-2; D might be TRBD1 (5 bases). The V end was cut by 4 bases, the J end by 4 bases, with 11 bases between. The CDR3 runs to 14 residues. Germline V gene sequence: CDR1 SGHNT, CDR2 YYREEE (reference sequence). CDR3 DNA sequence: TGTGCCAGCAGCCCCCAGGGCGGCACCGGGGAGCTGTTTTTT. It codes for CASSPQGGTGELFF. The full variable domain, with the rest looked up from reference TRBV5-4 and TRBJ2-2, is ETGVTQSPTHLIKTRGQQVTLRCSSQSGHNTVSWYQQALGQGPQFIFQYYREEENGRGNFPPRFSGLQFPNYSSELNVNALELDDSALYLCASSPQGGTGELFFGEGSRLTVL.

Note on this clone: The sample has other DNA sequences that encode this CDR3 too. The chain joins TRBV5-1 to TRBJ2-7; D perhaps matches TRBD2 (6 bases). This CDR3 is 14 amino acids long. Trimming stripped 0 bases from V and 7 bases from J, with 14 bases between. CDR1 and CDR2 (germline): SGHRS, YFSETQ. Written as DNA, the CDR3 is TGCGCCAGCAGCTTGGTCCCAGGGAGGTGGGAGCAGTACTTC. Translated: CASSLVPGRWEQYF.

V is TRBV30 and J is TRBJ1-1; TRBD1 is a possible D gene (5 bases). Trimming cost V 2 bases and J 0 bases, with 13 bases left between them. CDR3 length equals 15 residues. CDR1 and CDR2 from the germline V gene are GTSNPN and SVGIG (reference sequence). The CDR3 coding sequence is TGTGCCTGGAGTCTTCAGGGAGGAATGAACACTGAAGCTTTCTTT. As protein: CAWSLQGGMNTEAFF. Using reference TRBV30 and TRBJ1-1 for the parts outside the CDR3, the full variable domain is SQTIHQWPATLVQPVGSPLSLECTVEGTSNPNLYWYRQAAGRGLQLLFYSVGIGQISSEVPQNLSASRPQDRQFILSSKKLLLSDSGFYLCAWSLQGGMNTEAFFGQGTRLTVV.

V usage is TRBV28 and J usage is TRBJ2-3; weak D call: TRBD2 (6 bases). The V end lost 5 bases, the J end lost 11 bases, and 17 bases lay between the germline ends. CDR3 length: 13 residues. Per germline, CDR1 MDHEN and CDR2 SYDVKM. CDR3 DNA sequence: TGTGCCAGCAGTCTCTATCGGGAGATGATGCAGTATTTT. Its protein is CASSLYREMMQYF.

This sequence joins TRBV7-2 and TRBJ2-2; TRBD2 agrees at 7 bases. V lost 5 bases to trimming and J lost 7 bases; unmatched junction nucleotides: 7. The CDR3 sequence is 14 residues long. The V gene's germline CDR1 is SGHTA and CDR2 FQGNSA. In nucleotides, the CDR3 is TGTGCCAGCAGCGGGGACTACCATGGCGGGGAGCTGTTTTTT. As protein: CASSGDYHGGELFF.

A few counts support this clone. CDR3 sequence reads: CASSGPAEQYF. In DNA, the CDR3 is TGCGCCAGCAGTGGGCCCGCCGAGCAGTACTTC. The chain combines TRBV10-2 with TRBJ2-7, with D unresolved. Germline CDR1 reads WSHSY; CDR2 reads SAAADI. CDR3 length equals 11 residues. The V end was cut by 4 bases, the J end by 6 bases, with 7 bases between.

The V call is TRBV11-2, the J call TRBJ2-2, with 7 bases aligning to TRBD2. Germline V gives CDR1 SGHAT, CDR2 FQNNGV. The CDR3 has 18 residues. V lost 7 bases and J lost 7; bases outside the gene matches: 21. CDR3 coding DNA: TGTGCCAGCACCGAGGGCTGGCGGGGACCGGGGGGAGGCGGGGAGCTGTTTTTT. This gives the protein CASTEGWRGPGGGGELFF.

This chain links TRBV5-4 with TRBJ2-1; 7 bases map to TRBD2. The CDR3 covers 17 residues. Germline CDR1 is SGHNT and CDR2 is YYREEE (reference sequence). The trim removed 6 bases at V and 0 bases at J, leaving 12 bases unmatched. CDR3 sequence (DNA): TGTGCCAGCAACCCCGGGACTACCAGGAGCTCCTACAATGAGCAGTTCTTC. Translating gives CASNPGTTRSSYNEQFF.

As DNA, the CDR3 is TGTGCCAGCAGCCCCGGAGGGGGGGCCGGGGAGCTGTTTTTT. Protein sequence: CASSPGGGAGELFF. V is TRBV5-6 and J is TRBJ2-2; D is perhaps TRBD2 (7 bases). Germline lookup yields CDR1 SGHDT and CDR2 YYEEEE. V was clipped by 4 bases and J by 6 bases, with 13 bases between them. CDR3 size: 14 residues.

This chain joins TRBV18 and TRBJ2-7; 13 bases fit TRBD2. Germline V gives CDR1 KGHSH, CDR2 LQKENI. The CDR3 covers 17 residues. With 1 base clipped from V and 1 base from J, the junction kept 4 bases outside the gene matches. The CDR3 DNA is TGTGCCAGCTCACCACTCCCGGGACTAGCGGGATCCTACGAGCAGTACTTC. This sequence encodes CASSPLPGLAGSYEQYF. Full variable domain (rest looked up from reference TRBV18 and TRBJ2-7): NAGVMQNPRHLVRRRGQEARLRCSPMKGHSHVYWYRQLPEEGLKFMVYLQKENIIDESGMPKERFSAEFPKEGPSILRIQQVVRGDSAAYFCASSPLPGLAGSYEQYFGPGTRLTVT.

The V gene is TRBV6-5, the J gene TRBJ2-7; 9 bases align to TRBD2. This CDR3 has 16 amino acids. J lost 2 bases, V lost 2 bases, and 7 bases had no gene match. CDR1 MNHEY and CDR2 SVGAGI come from the germline V gene. Here the CDR3 reads CASSYAASGEAYEQYF. As DNA, the CDR3 is TGTGCCAGCAGTTACGCGGCTAGCGGGGAGGCCTACGAGCAGTACTTC.

V is TRBV11-2 and J is TRBJ2-2; 8 bases agree with TRBD2. Germline CDR1 is SGHAT and CDR2 is FQNNGV. This CDR3 is 18 amino acids long. The J segment lost 7 bases and the V segment lost 5 bases, leaving 18 bases of the junction unmatched. The CDR3 sequence is CASSLATTGGPRGGELFF. In DNA form, the CDR3 reads TGTGCCAGCAGCCTAGCAACGACGGGAGGGCCTCGTGGCGGGGAGCTGTTTTTT.

The chain is built from TRBV6-6 and TRBJ1-4; a possible D gene is TRBD1 (6 bases). Germline V lookup: CDR1 MNHNY, CDR2 SVGAGI (reference sequence). The CDR3 length is 16 residues. The V end lost 5 bases, the J end lost 5 bases, and 18 bases lay between the germline ends. CDR3 nucleotides: TGTGCCAGCAGTCCTCTCTTGGGGAGGGGGAATGAAAAACTGTTTTTT. Translation gives CASSPLLGRGNEKLFF.

This clone has more than one count but fewer than ten. CDR3 loop: CASSLPGSYEQYF. CDR3 in DNA: TGTGCCAGCAGCTTACCAGGGTCCTACGAGCAGTACTTC. The chain links TRBV7-7 to TRBJ2-7; tentatively, D is TRBD1 (5 bases). Germline V gene lookup returns CDR1 SSHAT and CDR2 FNYEAQ (reference sequence). There are 13 residues in the CDR3. Deletions cut 2 bases from V and 1 base from J, with 6 bases between.

CDR3 loop: CASSKGQALRYTF. CDR3 DNA: TGTGCCAGCAGCAAGGGACAGGCCCTGCGCTACACCTTC. This chain connects TRBV6-6 to TRBJ1-2, with 8 bases aligning to TRBD1. The trim removed 6 bases at V and 9 bases at J, leaving 9 bases unmatched. The CDR3 length is 13 residues. Germline assignment: CDR1 MNHNY and CDR2 SVGAGI (reference sequence).

The J gene is TRBJ2-3, the V gene TRBV7-3, with D possibly matching TRBD1 (5 bases). From germline, CDR1 is SGHTA and CDR2 FQGTGA. The V gene lost 5 bases and the J gene lost 0 bases, with 12 bases spanning the gap. The CDR3 is 15 amino acids. This CDR3 is CASSRQGPSTDTQYF. The CDR3 bases are TGTGCCAGCAGCCGTCAGGGCCCCAGCACAGATACGCAGTATTTT.

This clone was detected only once. The chain carries TRBV5-1 and TRBJ2-1; a possible D gene is TRBD2 (5 bases). Trimming stripped 5 bases from V and 0 bases from J, with 27 bases between. This CDR3 region has 20 residues. Germline V gene lookup returns CDR1 SGHRS and CDR2 YFSETQ. DNA for the CDR3: TGCGCCAGCAGTCCGGCCCCAGCGCTAGCCTCCTTAAGCTCCTACAATGAGCAGTTCTTC. Protein sequence: CASSPAPALASLSSYNEQFF. Together with reference TRBV5-1 and TRBJ2-1, the CDR3 gives the full variable domain: KAGVTQTPRYLIKTRGQQVTLSCSPISGHRSVSWYQQTPGQGLQFLFEYFSETQRNKGNFPGRFSGRQFSNSRSEMNVSTLELGDSALYLCASSPAPALASLSSYNEQFFGPGTRLTVL.

In its sample, this clone was seen once. The chain carries TRBV5-6 and TRBJ2-1; 7 positions match TRBD1. J was trimmed by 3 bases and V by 4 bases; bases with no gene match: 4. The CDR3 is 14 residues long. In germline, CDR1 is SGHDT, CDR2 YYEEEE. CDR3 amino acids: CASSPGTDYNEQFF. CDR3 sequence (DNA): TGTGCCAGCAGCCCGGGGACAGACTACAATGAGCAGTTCTTC. The full variable domain, in which reference TRBV5-6 and TRBJ2-1 provide the parts outside the CDR3, is DAGVTQSPTHLIKTRGQQVTLRCSPKSGHDTVSWYQQALGQGPQFIFQYYEEEERQRGNFPDRFSGHQFPNYSSELNVNALLLGDSALYLCASSPGTDYNEQFFGPGTRLTVL.

This clone was seen a single time. The rearrangement uses TRBV7-2 and TRBJ2-7; maybe TRBD1 (7 bases). The germline V gene encodes CDR1 SGHTA and CDR2 FQGNSA. Trimming left V 5 bases short and J 2 bases short, with 13 bases between. The CDR3 runs 14 residues. This chain's CDR3 is CASSPGGGAYEQYF. CDR3 DNA: TGTGCCAGCAGCCCAGGAGGGGGCGCCTACGAGCAGTACTTC.

V and J are TRBV18 and TRBJ1-2; TRBD1 matches at 8 bases. CDR1 is KGHSH, CDR2 LQKENI, per germline. The CDR3 is 12 residues long. V gave up 5 bases and J gave up 7 bases; unmatched junction bases: 3. The CDR3 DNA is TGTGCCAGCTCAGGAACAGGGGGTGGCTACACCTTC. This sequence encodes CASSGTGGGYTF.

This chain joins TRBV19 and TRBJ1-4, with 9 bases fitting TRBD1. CDR1 and CDR2 from the germline V gene are LNHDA and SQIVND (reference sequence). The CDR3 is 15 residues long. V trimming: 6 bases; J trimming: 13 bases; junction bases outside the gene matches: 15. As DNA, the CDR3 is TGTGCCAGTAGAGAGAGGACAGGGGAGGATTGTGGACTGTTTTTT. Translating it yields CASRERTGEDCGLFF.

V is TRBV5-1 and J is TRBJ1-2; 8 positions agree with TRBD1. The CDR3 length is 15 residues. V dropped 4 bases and J dropped 6; count of bases not matched to a gene: 11. The germline V gene has CDR1 SGHRS and CDR2 YFSETQ. DNA for the CDR3: TGCGCCAGCAGCCTTGCAGGGGGCGGGCACGATGGCTACACCTTC. It yields the protein CASSLAGGGHDGYTF.

The rearrangement joins TRBV11-2 to TRBJ1-2, with TRBD1 matching 11 bases. Trimming at V came to 5 bases and at J to 3 bases, leaving 2 bases not matched to a gene. The CDR3 consists of 14 residues. From germline, CDR1 is SGHAT and CDR2 FQNNGV. CDR3 loop: CASSPGQGDYGYTF. The CDR3 DNA is TGTGCCAGCAGCCCGGGACAGGGGGACTATGGCTACACCTTC.

The chain couples TRBV2 to TRBJ1-1, with TRBD1 as a possible D gene (6 bases). The CDR3 contains 13 residues. Trimming removed 9 bases from V and 0 bases from J, with 11 bases in between. Germline-derived CDR1 and CDR2 are SNHLY and FYNNEI. For the CDR3, the DNA is TGTGCCAGTCAGGGGCAGCTGAACACTGAAGCTTTCTTT. Residues: CASQGQLNTEAFF.

This rearrangement joins TRBV20-1 to TRBJ1-2, with D unclear. The length of the CDR3 is 11 residues. V was clipped by 3 bases and J by 7 bases, with 9 bases between them. CDR1 and CDR2 (germline): DFQATT, SNEGSKA (reference sequence). CDR3: CSARGSPGYTF. Written as DNA, the CDR3 is TGCAGTGCTAGGGGGAGTCCTGGCTACACCTTC.

The chain employs TRBV2 and TRBJ1-4; 9 bases fit TRBD1. With V trimmed by 10 bases and J by 2 bases, 2 bases remained unmatched. The CDR3 runs 13 residues. In germline, CDR1 is SNHLY, CDR2 FYNNEI. The CDR3 region has the DNA TGTGCCAACACAGGGGGCACTAATGAAAAACTGTTTTTT. Residues: CANTGGTNEKLFF.